Below, 15 T cell receptor beta chains from the same sample are listed, as sequenced in a study of T-cell memory formation after mild COVID-19. MiXCR was run by TCRdb on the 5' RACE reads, yielding one entry per CDR3 protein. The sample comprises 300,000 to 400,000 distinct CDR3 sequences, under 30% of which are singletons, and roughly 13% rests with the top ten. Sequencing was performed on PBMCs or a T cell subset sorted from them (not recorded which). The receptors shown here come from an adult woman who had mild COVID-19 (a few samples of this study predate the infection). Cell type and time point are not known.

The genes are TRBV20-1 and TRBJ2-5; 7 bases agree with TRBD2. The CDR3 runs 15 residues. J lost 5 bases, V lost 3 bases, and 12 bases had no gene match. Germline V gene sequence: CDR1 DFQATT, CDR2 SNEGSKA (reference sequence). DNA for the CDR3: TGCAGTGCTAGGGGAAGAGACGGGAGGTTGGAGACCCAGTACTTC. It codes for CSARGRDGRLETQYF.

Only a few counts were recorded for this clonotype. This rearrangement joins TRBV5-6 to TRBJ1-1, with TRBD1 matching over 8 bases. CDR1 and CDR2 (germline): SGHDT, YYEEEE. The CDR3 covers 16 residues. The ends lost 1 base at V and 0 bases at J; junction bases unmatched: 5. CDR3 DNA: TGTGCCAGCAGCTTGCCTGGACAGGGACTGAACACTGAAGCTTTCTTT. Its protein is CASSLPGQGLNTEAFF.

The J gene is TRBJ1-1, the V gene TRBV20-1; no clear D gene. V was shortened by 3 bases and J by 0 bases, with 8 bases between the two germline ends. The germline CDR1 and CDR2 sequences are DFQATT and SNEGSKA (reference sequence). The CDR3 spans 13 residues. CDR3 DNA: TGCAGTGCTAGTCCCAACATGAACACTGAAGCTTTCTTT. Translation gives CSASPNMNTEAFF.

This clonotype has just a few counts. The rearrangement joins TRBV4-2 to TRBJ2-1; 10 nucleotides agree with TRBD2. Germline V CDR1 and CDR2: LGHNA, YNFKEQ. The CDR3 runs to 16 residues. J lost 3 bases, V lost 4 bases, and 6 bases had no gene match. The CDR3 reads CASSPLTSGDYNEQFF. CDR3 nucleotides: TGTGCCAGCAGCCCCTTAACTAGCGGGGACTACAATGAGCAGTTCTTC.

The chain joins TRBV9 to TRBJ1-1; D is possibly TRBD1 (6 bases). Germline assignment: CDR1 SGDLS and CDR2 YYNGEE. This CDR3 has 15 residues. The V and J ends lost 0 bases and 5 bases respectively, with 14 bases between them. CDR3 in amino acids: CASSVGAGAWTEAFF. CDR3 nucleotides: TGTGCCAGCAGCGTAGGGGCAGGGGCTTGGACTGAAGCTTTCTTT. Full variable domain (outside the CDR3, taken from reference TRBV9 and TRBJ1-1): DSGVTQTPKHLITATGQRVTLRCSPRSGDLSVYWYQQSLDQGLQFLIQYYNGEERAKGNILERFSAQQFPDLHSELNLSSLELGDSALYFCASSVGAGAWTEAFFGQGTRLTVV.

This chain links TRBV5-6 with TRBJ1-4; 9 nucleotides line up with TRBD1. In germline, CDR1 is SGHDT, CDR2 YYEEEE. The CDR3 consists of 19 residues. V was pared by 1 base and J by 2 bases, with 12 bases of the junction left unmatched. The CDR3 bases are TGTGCCAGCAGCTTGCAAGGACAGGGGCTCTTCGGCACTAATGAAAAACTGTTTTTT. Amino acid sequence: CASSLQGQGLFGTNEKLFF.

This chain joins TRBV5-4 and TRBJ2-6; D is undetermined. This CDR3 spans 16 amino acids. The germline V gene encodes CDR1 SGHNT and CDR2 YYREEE (reference sequence). Trimming pared 4 bases from V and 4 bases from J, leaving 15 bases between. CDR3 in DNA: TGTGCCAGCAGCCCTGATTTGGATGCCGGGGCCAACGTCCTGACTTTC. Amino acids: CASSPDLDAGANVLTF.

The genes are TRBV5-1 and TRBJ2-7; D unresolved. Germline V CDR1 and CDR2: SGHRS, YFSETQ. The CDR3 has 15 residues. V was shortened by 0 bases and J by 5 bases, with 15 bases between the two germline ends. The CDR3 sequence: CASSLAALRVDEQYF. For the CDR3, the DNA is TGCGCCAGCAGCTTGGCGGCCCTTAGGGTTGACGAGCAGTACTTC. The whole variable domain, remainder taken from reference TRBV5-1 and TRBJ2-7, is KAGVTQTPRYLIKTRGQQVTLSCSPISGHRSVSWYQQTPGQGLQFLFEYFSETQRNKGNFPGRFSGRQFSNSRSEMNVSTLELGDSALYLCASSLAALRVDEQYFGPGTRLTVT.

This clonotype was observed a few times. The rearrangement uses TRBV7-9 and TRBJ2-3; unclear D gene. Trimming left V 1 base short and J 2 bases short, with 7 bases between. Germline CDR1 reads SEHNR; CDR2 reads FQNEAQ (reference sequence). The CDR3 totals 14 residues. The CDR3 region has the DNA TGTGCCAGCAGCTTAGGCGTCAACACAGATACGCAGTATTTT. Translating gives CASSLGVNTDTQYF.

The chain carries TRBV4-2 and TRBJ2-2; 7 bases align to TRBD2. Trimming removed 5 bases from V and 8 bases from J; junction bases left unmatched: 5. CDR3 length equals 13 residues. The germline V gene has CDR1 LGHNA and CDR2 YNFKEQ. The CDR3 DNA is TGTGCCAGCAGCGGACCTAGCGGAGGGGAGCTGTTTTTT. Protein: CASSGPSGGELFF.

The count of this clonotype is one. The chain joins TRBV5-4 to TRBJ2-7; 9 nucleotides line up with TRBD1. CDR3 length equals 16 residues. Germline V gene lookup returns CDR1 SGHNT and CDR2 YYREEE (reference sequence). Trimming at V came to 4 bases and at J to 2 bases, leaving 10 bases not matched to a gene. The CDR3 spells CASSARGQGPPYEQYF. The CDR3 DNA sequence: TGTGCCAGCAGCGCAAGGGGACAGGGCCCTCCCTACGAGCAGTACTTC.

CDR3 bases: TGTGCCAGCAGCTTAGATAGGACTGGGGCGCAGTATTTT. Its translation: CASSLDRTGAQYF. V gene TRBV7-6 combines with J gene TRBJ2-3; D is perhaps TRBD2 (5 bases). Trimming removed 1 base from V and 10 bases from J, with 12 bases in between. There are 13 residues in the CDR3. Germline V CDR1 and CDR2: SGHVS, FNYEAQ.

The chain employs TRBV9 and TRBJ1-1; D possibly corresponds to TRBD1 (6 bases). V was cut by 0 bases and J by 3 bases, with 12 bases left in between. Germline CDR1 reads SGDLS; CDR2 reads YYNGEE. This CDR3 is 15 amino acids long. DNA of the CDR3: TGTGCCAGCAGCGTAGGAGGGGGGGAATACACTGAAGCTTTCTTT. Translation: CASSVGGGEYTEAFF.

This clonotype was observed a handful of times. The chain has TRBV7-8 and TRBJ2-1; TRBD2 might be the D (6 bases). The V gene lost 5 bases and the J gene lost 7 bases, with 18 bases spanning the gap. Germline CDR1 reads SGHVS; CDR2 reads FQNEAQ. The CDR3 extends over 15 amino acids. The CDR3 coding sequence is TGTGCCAGCAGCCCCGAGCCGGGACTGGCTAATGAGCAGTTCTTC. Encoded protein: CASSPEPGLANEQFF.

The rearrangement joins TRBV12-3 or TRBV12-4 to TRBJ2-4, with D possibly TRBD1 on 6 matching bases. The CDR3 consists of 14 residues. V was pared by 5 bases and J by 4 bases, with 12 bases between. CDR3 nucleotides: TGTGCCAGCAGTCAGGGGCCTGGTAAAAACATTCAGTACTTC. Translating it yields CASSQGPGKNIQYF.